This entry lists 31 T cell receptor beta chains sequenced from one sample in a study of blood T cell repertoires in COVID-19. Only in-frame clones appear in the TCRdb table, and some are missing; sequencing was by immunoSEQ multiplex PCR. The table includes 320,000 or so clones, about 88% detected once. Specimen: PBMCs or T cells enriched from blood (not recorded which). Source of these receptors: a woman aged 30 to 39 who had recovered from COVID-19.

The chain has TRBV7-8 and TRBJ2-3; 7 bases are shared with TRBD1. CDR3 length: 16 residues. V was clipped by 4 bases and J by 2 bases; unmatched bases: 9. Per germline, CDR1 SGHVS and CDR2 FQNEAQ. The CDR3 bases are TGTGCCAGCAGCTCGCTCCGGGACAGCATCACAGATACGCAGTATTTT. Amino acid sequence: CASSSLRDSITDTQYF.

The V call is TRBV30, the J call TRBJ2-4; 8 bases are shared with TRBD2. The germline V gene has CDR1 GTSNPN and CDR2 SVGIG (reference sequence). The V gene end was trimmed by 2 bases and the J gene end by 0 bases; junction bases not matched to a gene: 6. The CDR3 has 16 amino acids. The CDR3 DNA reads as TGTGCCTGGAGTTCCGGACTAGCCCTAGCCAAAAACATTCAGTACTTC. Amino acid sequence: CAWSSGLALAKNIQYF.

This chain's CDR3 is CASSARQEQTIYGYTF. In nucleotides, the CDR3 is TGTGCCAGTAGTGCTCGACAGGAGCAGACAATCTATGGCTACACCTTC. The chain employs TRBV19 and TRBJ1-2, with D maybe TRBD1 (6 bases). This CDR3 region has 16 residues. The germline V gene has CDR1 LNHDA and CDR2 SQIVND (reference sequence). The V end was cut by 5 bases, the J end by 4 bases, with 20 bases between.

The chain couples TRBV10-3 to TRBJ2-1; TRBD2 matches 12 bases. Looked up from germline, CDR1 is ENHRY and CDR2 is SYGVKD. The trim removed 2 bases at V and 8 bases at J, leaving 7 bases unmatched. The CDR3 has 16 residues. In DNA, the CDR3 is TGTGCCATCAGTGAGAAAACTAGCGGGGGGATCCATGAGCAGTTCTTC. Protein: CAISEKTSGGIHEQFF.

This clone has at least ten counts. The rearrangement uses TRBV5-6 and TRBJ1-6, with a tentative D call TRBD1 (5 bases). The CDR3 totals 16 residues. Germline CDR1 SGHDT, CDR2 YYEEEE. Deletions cut 4 bases from V and 2 bases from J, with 13 bases between. CDR3 coding DNA: TGTGCCAGCAGCCCACGAGGACAACCCTATAATTCACCCCTCCACTTT. Protein sequence: CASSPRGQPYNSPLHF.

The rearrangement links TRBV4-2 to TRBJ2-3, with 9 bases identical to TRBD2. The CDR3 contains 17 residues. Germline V gene data show CDR1 as LGHNA and CDR2 as YNFKEQ. V gave up 1 base and J gave up 2 bases; unmatched junction bases: 7. The CDR3 is CASSQGASGAHTDTQYF. In nucleotides, the CDR3 is TGTGCCAGCAGCCAAGGGGCTAGCGGGGCCCACACAGATACGCAGTATTTT.

The rearrangement links TRBV28 to TRBJ2-5, with TRBD1 as a possible D gene (5 bases). The length of the CDR3 is 14 residues. Germline V lookup: CDR1 MDHEN, CDR2 SYDVKM. The ends were cut back, 4 bases at V and 5 bases at J, with 14 bases in the middle. CDR3 residues: CASSSPRGSETQYF. The CDR3 DNA follows: TGTGCCAGCAGTTCCCCTAGGGGCTCGGAGACCCAGTACTTC.

The CDR3 reads CSVAGTITYEQYF. DNA for the CDR3: TGCAGCGTAGCCGGGACAATTACCTACGAGCAGTACTTC. The V gene is TRBV29-1, the J gene TRBJ2-7; a possible D gene is TRBD1 (6 bases). V lost 6 bases to trimming and J lost 2 bases, with 14 bases between them. This CDR3 is built from 13 residues. Germline CDR1 SQVTM, CDR2 ANQGSEA.

The rearrangement joins TRBV4-3 to TRBJ1-5; tentatively, D is TRBD1 (5 bases). Trimming took off 0 bases at V and 11 bases at J, with 11 bases between the two ends. The CDR3 has 13 amino acids. Germline V gene lookup returns CDR1 LGHNA and CDR2 YSLEER. Written as DNA, the CDR3 is TGCGCCAGCAGCCAAGAAAAGTGGGGGGCCCAGCATTTT. This encodes CASSQEKWGAQHF.

This clone was observed a few times. This chain links TRBV11-1 with TRBJ1-1; D gene uncertain. The CDR3 extends over 16 amino acids. V was shortened by 5 bases and J by 1 base, with 17 bases between the two germline ends. Germline V gene lookup returns CDR1 SGHAT and CDR2 FQDESV (reference sequence). The CDR3 bases are TGTGCCAGCAGCCCTCGGGGTGGGTTCTCGAACACTGAAGCTTTCTTT. This translates into CASSPRGGFSNTEAFF.

The chain carries TRBV10-2 and TRBJ1-5; no clear D. V lost 6 bases and J 7 bases, leaving 7 bases between the germline ends. This CDR3 is 11 amino acids long. CDR1 and CDR2 from the germline V gene are WSHSY and SAAADI. CDR3 residues: CASSLLQPQHF. The CDR3 DNA sequence: TGCGCCAGCAGCCTGTTACAGCCCCAGCATTTT.

The chain links TRBV14 to TRBJ1-1, with D possibly TRBD1 on 6 matching bases. The CDR3 has 15 amino acids. From germline, CDR1 is SGHDN and CDR2 FVKESK. Trimming cost V 3 bases and J 6 bases, with 17 bases left between them. CDR3: CASSQNGRGGSEAFF. The CDR3 DNA reads as TGTGCCAGCAGCCAGAACGGCAGGGGCGGGTCTGAAGCTTTCTTT.

This sequence joins TRBV7-2 and TRBJ2-3; 8 bases agree with TRBD2. CDR1 SGHTA and CDR2 FQGNSA come from the germline V gene. Trimming cost V 6 bases and J 3 bases; bases outside gene matches: 2. This CDR3 contains 13 residues. The CDR3 protein is CASRRGGTDTQYF. The CDR3 DNA follows: TGTGCCAGCAGACGGGGGGGTACAGATACGCAGTATTTT.

The chain recombines TRBV2 with TRBJ1-6, with D possibly TRBD1 on 5 matching bases. This CDR3 has 13 amino acids. Trimming took 10 bases from V and 13 from J, leaving 20 bases between them. The germline gives CDR1 SNHLY, CDR2 FYNNEI. CDR3 coding DNA: TGTGCCACCAGCGGGGGTCCCCCTGATCCCCTCCACTTT. The encoded protein is CATSGGPPDPLHF.

The chain couples TRBV28 to TRBJ2-7; a possible D gene is TRBD2 (6 bases). Germline lookup yields CDR1 MDHEN and CDR2 SYDVKM. Trimming removed 7 bases at V and 5 bases at J, with 18 bases between. The CDR3 totals 14 residues. The CDR3 is CASTGGFGWNEQYF. CDR3 nucleotides: TGTGCCAGCACTGGAGGGTTCGGTTGGAACGAGCAGTACTTC.

The rearrangement joins TRBV14 to TRBJ2-1; D uncertain. Germline V gene sequence: CDR1 SGHDN, CDR2 FVKESK. The CDR3 totals 13 residues. V was shortened by 2 bases and J by 5 bases, with 7 bases between the two germline ends. Here the CDR3 DNA reads TGTGCCAGCAGCCAAAGAGTCAACAATGAGCAGTTCTTC. Its translation: CASSQRVNNEQFF.

This chain joins TRBV24-1 and TRBJ2-3; TRBD2 might be the D (5 bases). V was pared by 4 bases and J by 6 bases, with 13 bases between. Looked up from germline, CDR1 is KGHDR and CDR2 is SFDVKD. The CDR3 has 14 amino acids. The CDR3 DNA reads TGTGCCACCAGTGACCCCCCGAGGGCGGATACGCAGTATTTT. It specifies CATSDPPRADTQYF.

The gene calls are TRBV7-9 and TRBJ2-5; 11 bases agree with TRBD2. J was trimmed by 2 bases and V by 2 bases; bases with no gene match: 13. The CDR3 covers 19 residues. Per the germline V gene, CDR1 is SEHNR and CDR2 is FQNEAQ (reference sequence). The CDR3 bases are TGTGCCAGCAGCTTACGACTAGCGGGGATCCAACTAACTCAAGAGACCCAGTACTTC. Its translation: CASSLRLAGIQLTQETQYF. The full variable domain, its missing parts supplied by reference TRBV7-9 and TRBJ2-5, is DTGVSQNPRHKITKRGQNVTFRCDPISEHNRLYWYRQTLGQGPEFLTYFQNEAQLEKSRLLSDRFSAERPKGSFSTLEIQRTEQGDSAMYLCASSLRLAGIQLTQETQYFGPGTRLLVL.

The chain employs TRBV10-3 and TRBJ2-5; 12 nucleotides agree with TRBD1. Germline lookup yields CDR1 ENHRY and CDR2 SYGVKD. J lost 5 bases, V lost 10 bases, and 20 bases had no gene match. This CDR3 comprises 18 residues. The CDR3 nucleotides read TGTGCCACCGAGGGGACAGGGGGCATACTAGCCGGCCACGAGACCCAGTACTTC. Amino acid sequence: CATEGTGGILAGHETQYF.

DNA of the CDR3: TGTGCCAGCACGAAGTCGACACAAACTAACTATGGCTACACCTTC. Translated, it gives CASTKSTQTNYGYTF. This chain joins TRBV2 and TRBJ1-2, with no clear D. Trimming removed 7 bases from V and 0 bases from J, with 15 bases in between. Germline CDR1 reads SNHLY; CDR2 reads FYNNEI. This CDR3 is built from 15 residues.

The CDR3 reads CASSATSGGSAKNIQYF. The CDR3 DNA reads TGTGCCAGCAGCGCAACTAGCGGGGGGTCAGCCAAAAACATTCAGTACTTC. This chain links TRBV7-9 with TRBJ2-4; TRBD2 matches 12 bases. Germline V CDR1 and CDR2: SEHNR, FQNEAQ (reference sequence). CDR3 length: 17 amino acids. Trimming at V came to 5 bases and at J to 0 bases, leaving 5 bases not matched to a gene.

The chain recombines TRBV7-2 with TRBJ2-4; D gene uncertain. The V and J ends lost 8 bases and 0 bases respectively, with 8 bases between them. The CDR3 totals 13 residues. The V gene's germline CDR1 is SGHTA and CDR2 FQGNSA. CDR3 sequence (DNA): TGTGCCAGCTCTATGGTAGCCAAAAACATTCAGTACTTC. This sequence encodes CASSMVAKNIQYF.

This rearrangement joins TRBV6-1 to TRBJ2-7, with 10 bases fitting TRBD1. CDR1 MNHNS and CDR2 SASEGT come from the germline V gene. Trimming cost V 4 bases and J 3 bases; bases outside gene matches: 9. This CDR3 region has 16 residues. The CDR3 is CASSGSGTGDFYEQYF. CDR3 nucleotides: TGTGCCAGCAGTGGATCCGGGACAGGGGACTTCTACGAGCAGTACTTC.

The chain recombines TRBV7-2 with TRBJ2-5; 9 positions agree with TRBD1. Germline-derived CDR1 and CDR2 are SGHTA and FQGNSA. The CDR3 loop spans 13 amino acids. Unmatched junction bases numbered 2, after V lost 5 bases and J lost 4 bases. The CDR3 reads CASSPTGGETQYF. The CDR3 bases are TGTGCCAGCAGCCCGACAGGGGGAGAGACCCAGTACTTC.

The chain recombines TRBV10-1 with TRBJ1-5, with a weak D call TRBD1 (6 bases). The CDR3 spans 12 residues. Trimming took off 6 bases at V and 7 bases at J, with 10 bases between the two ends. Germline CDR1 WNHNN, CDR2 SYGVQD (reference sequence). The CDR3 reads CASRNRAQPQHF. The CDR3 DNA reads TGCGCCAGCAGAAACAGGGCCCAGCCCCAGCATTTT.

This clone was picked up one time. The chain combines TRBV19 with TRBJ1-3; TRBD1 agrees at 7 bases. With V trimmed by 10 bases and J by 3 bases, 6 bases remained unmatched. CDR3 size: 13 residues. Per the germline V gene, CDR1 is LNHDA and CDR2 is SQIVND (reference sequence). CDR3 in amino acids: CATRPGGGNTIYF. The CDR3 DNA is TGTGCCACTCGTCCAGGGGGTGGAAACACCATATATTTT. Full variable domain (missing parts from reference TRBV19 and TRBJ1-3): DGGITQSPKYLFRKEGQNVTLSCEQNLNHDAMYWYRQDPGQGLRLIYYSQIVNDFQKGDIAEGYSVSREKKESFPLTVTSAQKNPTAFYLCATRPGGGNTIYFGEGSWLTVV.

This chain connects TRBV6-2 or TRBV6-3 to TRBJ2-7, with 10 bases matching TRBD1. The length of the CDR3 is 16 residues. The germline V gene encodes CDR1 MNHEY and CDR2 SVGEGT. Trimming cost V 4 bases and J 2 bases; bases outside gene matches: 8. The CDR3: CASSWWTGGFAYEQYF. DNA for the CDR3: TGTGCCAGCAGTTGGTGGACAGGGGGTTTCGCCTACGAGCAGTACTTC.

Here the CDR3 reads CATRLRSGGSSSYNEQFF. The CDR3 nucleotides read TGTGCCACCCGACTAAGGAGCGGGGGCTCCAGCTCCTACAATGAGCAGTTCTTC. This chain connects TRBV19 to TRBJ2-1, with TRBD2 identical over 8 bases. CDR3 size: 18 residues. V lost 10 bases and J lost 0; bases outside the gene matches: 17. The V gene's germline CDR1 is LNHDA and CDR2 SQIVND (reference sequence).

J is TRBJ2-5 and V is TRBV27; the match to TRBD2 covers 15 bases. Trimming at V came to 6 bases and at J to 4 bases, leaving 6 bases not matched to a gene. From germline, CDR1 is MNHEY and CDR2 SMNVEV (reference sequence). The length of the CDR3 is 16 residues. The CDR3 nucleotides read TGTGCCAGCAGCAAAGGACTAGCGGGGGGGGGAGAGACCCAGTACTTC. Translation: CASSKGLAGGGETQYF.

This clone was observed many times. V gene TRBV10-1 combines with J gene TRBJ2-7, with D possibly TRBD2 on 6 matching bases. The germline V gene encodes CDR1 WNHNN and CDR2 SYGVQD (reference sequence). V lost 2 bases and J lost 2, with 7 bases in between. This CDR3 contains 13 residues. The CDR3 bases are TGCGCCAGCAGTGAGCGGGAGACCTACGAGCAGTACTTC. Encoded protein: CASSERETYEQYF.

This clone was detected only once. The chain uses TRBV7-6 and TRBJ2-7; 9 bases are a match to TRBD1. The germline V gene encodes CDR1 SGHVS and CDR2 FNYEAQ. The CDR3 totals 15 residues. Trimming at V came to 4 bases and at J to 2 bases, leaving 6 bases not matched to a gene. The CDR3 loop is CASSSPGQGTYEQYF. CDR3 in DNA: TGTGCCAGCAGCTCCCCGGGACAGGGTACCTACGAGCAGTACTTC.